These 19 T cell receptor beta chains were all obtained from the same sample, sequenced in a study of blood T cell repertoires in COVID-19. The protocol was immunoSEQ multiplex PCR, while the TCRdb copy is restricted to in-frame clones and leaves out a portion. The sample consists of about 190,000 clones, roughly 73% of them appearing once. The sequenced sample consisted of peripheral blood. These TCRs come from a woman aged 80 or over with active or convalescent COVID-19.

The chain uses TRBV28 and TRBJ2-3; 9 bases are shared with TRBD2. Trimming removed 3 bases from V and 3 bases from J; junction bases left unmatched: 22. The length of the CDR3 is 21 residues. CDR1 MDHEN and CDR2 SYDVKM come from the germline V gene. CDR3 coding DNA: TGTGCCAGCAGTTTTTCGAGGAGACTAGCGGCGACCCTGGGCCAGACAGATACGCAGTATTTT. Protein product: CASSFSRRLAATLGQTDTQYF.

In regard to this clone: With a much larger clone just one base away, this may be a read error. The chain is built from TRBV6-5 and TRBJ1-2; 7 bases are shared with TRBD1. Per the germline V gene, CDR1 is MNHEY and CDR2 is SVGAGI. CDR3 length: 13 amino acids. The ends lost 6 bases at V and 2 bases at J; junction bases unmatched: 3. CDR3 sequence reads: CASRLTGNYGYTF. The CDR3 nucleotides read TGTGCCAGCAGATTGACAGGGAACTATGGCTACACCTTC.

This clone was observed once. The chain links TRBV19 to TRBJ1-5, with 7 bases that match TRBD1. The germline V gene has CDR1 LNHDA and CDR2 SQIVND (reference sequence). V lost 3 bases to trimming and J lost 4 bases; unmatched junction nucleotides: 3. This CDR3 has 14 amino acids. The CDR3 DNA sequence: TGTGCCAGTAGTATTCAGACAGGGAATCAGCCCCAGCATTTT. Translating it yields CASSIQTGNQPQHF.

This CDR3 reads CASSSGQRSEQYF. CDR3 bases: TGTGCCAGCTCATCAGGACAACGGAGCGAGCAGTACTTC. The gene calls are TRBV18 and TRBJ2-7; the D gene is possibly TRBD1 (5 bases). V lost 5 bases, J lost 6 bases, and 14 bases lay in between. Germline CDR1 reads KGHSH; CDR2 reads LQKENI. The CDR3 is 13 residues long. The full variable domain, its missing parts supplied by reference TRBV18 and TRBJ2-7, is NAGVMQNPRHLVRRRGQEARLRCSPMKGHSHVYWYRQLPEEGLKFMVYLQKENIIDESGMPKERFSAEFPKEGPSILRIQQVVRGDSAAYFCASSSGQRSEQYFGPGTRLTVT.

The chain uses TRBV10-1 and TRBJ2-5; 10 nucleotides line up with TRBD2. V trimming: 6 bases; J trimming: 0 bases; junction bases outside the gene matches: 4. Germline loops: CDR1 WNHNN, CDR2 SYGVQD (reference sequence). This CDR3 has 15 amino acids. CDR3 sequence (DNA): TGCGCCAGCAGAGGTAGCGGGGGGAACCAAGAGACCCAGTACTTC. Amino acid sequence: CASRGSGGNQETQYF.

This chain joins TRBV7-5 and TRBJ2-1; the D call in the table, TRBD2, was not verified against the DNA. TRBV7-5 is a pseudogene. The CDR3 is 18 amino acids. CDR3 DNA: TGTGCCAGAAGCTTAGAGCCCCAGCGGGGTGCCCCCTACAATGAGCAGTTCTTC. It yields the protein CARSLEPQRGAPYNEQFF.

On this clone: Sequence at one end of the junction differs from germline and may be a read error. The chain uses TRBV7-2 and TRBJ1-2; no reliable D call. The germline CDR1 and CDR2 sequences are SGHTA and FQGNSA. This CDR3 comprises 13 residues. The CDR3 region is CASSLGRENGYTF. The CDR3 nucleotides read TGTGCCAGCAGTTTAGGCCGGGAGAATGGCTACACCTTC.

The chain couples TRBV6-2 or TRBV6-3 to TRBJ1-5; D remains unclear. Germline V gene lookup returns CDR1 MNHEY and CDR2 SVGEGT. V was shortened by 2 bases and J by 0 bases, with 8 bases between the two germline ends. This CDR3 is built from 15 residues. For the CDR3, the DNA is TGTGCCAGCAGTTACCCGGGAAATAGCAATCAGCCCCAGCATTTT. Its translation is CASSYPGNSNQPQHF.

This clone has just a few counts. The CDR3 region is CASSPRTSGIQQETQYF. CDR3 bases: TGTGCCAGCAGTCCGAGGACTAGCGGTATCCAACAAGAGACCCAGTACTTC. The V gene is TRBV6-8, the J gene TRBJ2-5; 10 bases fit TRBD2. CDR1 MNHGY and CDR2 SAAAGT come from the germline V gene. The CDR3 sequence is 17 residues long. The V and J ends lost 5 bases and 2 bases, in that order; junction bases with no gene match: 11.

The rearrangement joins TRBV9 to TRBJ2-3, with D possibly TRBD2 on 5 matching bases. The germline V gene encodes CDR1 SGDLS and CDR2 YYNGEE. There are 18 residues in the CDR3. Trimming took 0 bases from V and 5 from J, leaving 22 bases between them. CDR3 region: CASSVDLLLGGSLDTQYF. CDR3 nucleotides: TGTGCCAGCAGCGTAGACCTCCTACTGGGCGGGTCGTTAGATACGCAGTATTTT.

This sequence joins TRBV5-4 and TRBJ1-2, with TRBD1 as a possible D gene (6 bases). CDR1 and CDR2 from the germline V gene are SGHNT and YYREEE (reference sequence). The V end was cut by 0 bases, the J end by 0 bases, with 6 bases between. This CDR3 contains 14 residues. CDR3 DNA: TGTGCCAGCAGCTTGGACAGGGCTAACTATGGCTACACCTTC. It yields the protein CASSLDRANYGYTF.

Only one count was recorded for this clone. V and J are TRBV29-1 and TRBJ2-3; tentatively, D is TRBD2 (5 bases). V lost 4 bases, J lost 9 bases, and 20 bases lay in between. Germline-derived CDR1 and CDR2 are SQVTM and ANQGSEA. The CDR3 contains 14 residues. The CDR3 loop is CSVGPSSLPVTQYF. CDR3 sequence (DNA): TGCAGCGTTGGCCCTAGCTCACTGCCCGTAACGCAGTATTTT.

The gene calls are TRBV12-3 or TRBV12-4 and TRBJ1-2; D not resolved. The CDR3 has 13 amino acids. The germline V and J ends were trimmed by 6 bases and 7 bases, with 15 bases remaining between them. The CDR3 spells CASRLQRAVGYTF. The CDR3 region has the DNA TGTGCCAGCAGACTACAGAGGGCAGTTGGCTACACCTTC.

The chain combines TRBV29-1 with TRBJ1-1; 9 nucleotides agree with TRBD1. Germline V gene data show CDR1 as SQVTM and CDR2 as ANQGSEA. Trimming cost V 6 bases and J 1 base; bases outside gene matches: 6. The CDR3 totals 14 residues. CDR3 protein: CSVSTGGGNTEAFF. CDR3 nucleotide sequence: TGCAGCGTGTCTACAGGGGGCGGGAACACTGAAGCTTTCTTT.

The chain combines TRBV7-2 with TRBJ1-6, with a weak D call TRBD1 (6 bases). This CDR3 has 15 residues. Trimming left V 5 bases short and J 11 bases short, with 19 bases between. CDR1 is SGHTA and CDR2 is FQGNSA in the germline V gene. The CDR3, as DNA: TGTGCCAGCAGCGGGAGCTCGGGACAACGGACACCCCTCCACTTT. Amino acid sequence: CASSGSSGQRTPLHF.

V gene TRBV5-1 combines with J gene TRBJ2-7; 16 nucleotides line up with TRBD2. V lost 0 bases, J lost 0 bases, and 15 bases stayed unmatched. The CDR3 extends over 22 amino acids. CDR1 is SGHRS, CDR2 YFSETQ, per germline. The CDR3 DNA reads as TGCGCCAGCAGCTTGGGATATAGAGCCGGGACTAGCGGGGGGGTCGTCTCCTACGAGCAGTACTTC. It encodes CASSLGYRAGTSGGVVSYEQYF.

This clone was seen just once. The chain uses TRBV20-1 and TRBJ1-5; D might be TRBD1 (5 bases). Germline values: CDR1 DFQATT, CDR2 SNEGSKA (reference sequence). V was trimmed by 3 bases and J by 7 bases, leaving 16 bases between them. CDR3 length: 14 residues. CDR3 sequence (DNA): TGCAGTGCTAGTAGGTTGGTGGAGGGGCAGCCCCAGCATTTT. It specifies CSASRLVEGQPQHF.

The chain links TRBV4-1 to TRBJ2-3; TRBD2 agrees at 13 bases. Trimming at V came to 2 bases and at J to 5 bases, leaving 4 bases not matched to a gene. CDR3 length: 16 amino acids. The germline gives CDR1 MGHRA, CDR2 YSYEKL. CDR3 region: CASSQRLAGGGDTQYF. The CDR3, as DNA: TGCGCCAGCAGCCAAAGACTAGCGGGGGGAGGAGATACGCAGTATTTT.

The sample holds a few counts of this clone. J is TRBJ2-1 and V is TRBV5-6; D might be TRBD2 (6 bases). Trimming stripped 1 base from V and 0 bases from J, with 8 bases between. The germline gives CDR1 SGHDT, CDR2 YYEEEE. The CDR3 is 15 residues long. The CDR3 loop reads CASSLTGVSYNEQFF. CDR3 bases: TGTGCCAGCAGCTTGACGGGGGTCTCCTACAATGAGCAGTTCTTC.